Shown below are 28 T cell receptor beta chains from a single sample sequenced in a study of T cell responses to AZD1222 COVID-19 vaccine. Produced via immunoSEQ multiplex PCR; TCRdb's table is partial and in-frame only. This table holds roughly 150,000 clones, 85% to 95% found once. Sequences were derived from peripheral blood, sampled on day 0 of AZD1222 vaccination. Receptors were obtained from an adult in good health.

This clone was found a few times. The chain carries TRBV27 and TRBJ2-1; TRBD1 or TRBD2 may be the D gene (5 bases each). Germline V lookup: CDR1 MNHEY, CDR2 SMNVEV (reference sequence). CDR3 size: 13 residues. The V gene lost 5 bases and the J gene lost 6 bases, with 11 bases spanning the gap. The CDR3 loop reads CASSSRDGNEQFF. The CDR3 DNA reads TGTGCCAGCAGTAGCCGGGACGGCAATGAGCAGTTCTTC.

This clone was detected only a few times. The rearrangement links TRBV9 to TRBJ2-6; D remains ambiguous. The germline V gene has CDR1 SGDLS and CDR2 YYNGEE. CDR3 length: 17 amino acids. The ends were cut back, 0 bases at V and 0 bases at J, with 10 bases in the middle. The CDR3 protein is CASSVDAASSGANVLTF. The CDR3 coding sequence is TGTGCCAGCAGCGTAGATGCGGCCTCCTCTGGGGCCAACGTCCTGACTTTC.

The rearrangement joins TRBV5-1 to TRBJ2-7; the D gene is possibly TRBD2 (5 bases). The germline CDR1 and CDR2 sequences are SGHRS and YFSETQ. The CDR3 spans 14 residues. Trimming took 5 bases from V and 0 from J, leaving 12 bases between them. CDR3 sequence (DNA): TGCGCCAGCAGACGAGCGGAGAGCTCCTACGAGCAGTACTTC. Amino acids: CASRRAESSYEQYF.

This clone was found once. The chain couples TRBV6-7 to TRBJ2-3; TRBD2 matches at 13 bases. TRBV6-7 is marked as an open reading frame, function uncertain. The CDR3 spans 18 residues. J lost 1 base, V lost 0 bases, and 4 bases had no gene match. CDR3 region: CASSYSTSGRPRTDTQYF. The CDR3, as DNA: TGTGCCAGCAGTTACTCGACTAGCGGGAGGCCCCGCACAGATACGCAGTATTTT.

The chain links TRBV6-6 to TRBJ1-5; D is ambiguous. The CDR3 consists of 13 residues. The V gene lost 7 bases and the J gene lost 0 bases, with 7 bases spanning the gap. The V gene's germline CDR1 is MNHNY and CDR2 SVGAGI (reference sequence). The CDR3 bases are TGTGCCAGCAAGGGCATTAGCAATCAGCCCCAGCATTTT. This codes for CASKGISNQPQHF.

The rearrangement links TRBV19 to TRBJ1-2, with D maybe TRBD1 (6 bases). The CDR3 sequence is 15 residues long. CDR1 and CDR2 from the germline V gene are LNHDA and SQIVND (reference sequence). Trimming stripped 4 bases from V and 0 bases from J, with 12 bases between. CDR3 in amino acids: CASSTQTGTNYGYTF. The CDR3 nucleotides are TGTGCCAGTAGTACGCAGACAGGCACTAACTATGGCTACACCTTC.

The genes are TRBV5-4 and TRBJ2-1, with 7 positions matching TRBD2. J gave up 5 bases and V 0 bases, and 5 bases lay outside the gene matches. The CDR3 consists of 15 residues. Germline V gene sequence: CDR1 SGHNT, CDR2 YYREEE (reference sequence). In DNA form, the CDR3 reads TGTGCCAGCAGCTTGGAACTAGCGTTAAACAATGAGCAGTTCTTC. Its translation is CASSLELALNNEQFF.

The chain carries TRBV5-1 and TRBJ2-1; 11 bases align to TRBD2. Germline values: CDR1 SGHRS, CDR2 YFSETQ. V shed 0 bases and J 4 bases; nucleotides not matched to a gene: 3. CDR3 length: 16 residues. CDR3 sequence reads: CASSLVLAGGYNEQFF. CDR3 in DNA: TGCGCCAGCAGCTTGGTATTAGCGGGAGGGTACAATGAGCAGTTCTTC. Using reference TRBV5-1 and TRBJ2-1 for the parts outside the CDR3, the full variable domain is KAGVTQTPRYLIKTRGQQVTLSCSPISGHRSVSWYQQTPGQGLQFLFEYFSETQRNKGNFPGRFSGRQFSNSRSEMNVSTLELGDSALYLCASSLVLAGGYNEQFFGPGTRLTVL.

This clone appeared a single time. J is TRBJ1-5 and V is TRBV10-3; 8 nucleotides match TRBD1. In germline, CDR1 is ENHRY, CDR2 SYGVKD. The J segment lost 7 bases and the V segment lost 3 bases, leaving 11 bases of the junction unmatched. The CDR3 has 16 residues. CDR3 region: CAISDRGRGSGQPQHF. As DNA, the CDR3 is TGTGCCATCAGTGACAGGGGGCGCGGGAGCGGCCAGCCCCAGCATTTT.

The chain employs TRBV19 and TRBJ2-1; possible D gene TRBD2, 6 bases. The CDR3 consists of 10 residues. V was clipped by 9 bases and J by 12 bases, with 12 bases between them. Germline lookup yields CDR1 LNHDA and CDR2 SQIVND (reference sequence). CDR3 sequence: CASGGRGQFF. Here the CDR3 DNA reads TGTGCCAGCGGGGGAAGGGGGCAGTTCTTC.

This chain connects TRBV4-2 to TRBJ2-7; D gene uncertain. V gave up 2 bases and J gave up 0 bases, with 17 bases separating them. The CDR3 consists of 17 residues. Germline CDR1 and CDR2: LGHNA and YNFKEQ. The CDR3 DNA follows: TGTGCCAGCAGCCAATTCGGGTTCTTACGGAGCTCCTACGAGCAGTACTTC. Translating it yields CASSQFGFLRSSYEQYF.

A remark on this clone: The same CDR3 is also encoded by other DNA sequences in this sample. The chain links TRBV6-2 or TRBV6-3 to TRBJ2-7; D not resolved. CDR1 is MNHEY, CDR2 SVGEGT, per germline. The V end was cut by 2 bases, the J end by 5 bases, with 4 bases between. The CDR3 has 11 residues. CDR3 in amino acids: CASSYRDEQYF. CDR3 sequence (DNA): TGTGCCAGCAGTTACCGGGACGAGCAGTACTTC.

The chain has TRBV7-4 and TRBJ2-3; the D gene is possibly TRBD1 (6 bases). This CDR3 has 16 residues. Germline V gene sequence: CDR1 SGHVT, CDR2 SQSDAQ. V gave up 4 bases and J gave up 8 bases, with 22 bases separating them. The CDR3 protein is CASSSKLRGQLSTQYF. The CDR3 DNA reads TGTGCCAGCAGCTCGAAGCTCAGGGGCCAGCTTAGTACGCAGTATTTT.

The V gene is TRBV10-3, the J gene TRBJ2-7; TRBD1 is a possible D gene (7 bases). From germline, CDR1 is ENHRY and CDR2 SYGVKD. The CDR3 is made up of 16 amino acids. V shed 11 bases and J shed 4 bases, with 27 bases lying between them. The CDR3 is CASSGVTGNGGYEQYF. Written as DNA, the CDR3 is TGTGCCTCATCAGGGGTGACAGGGAATGGAGGGTACGAGCAGTACTTC.

V usage is TRBV28 and J usage is TRBJ2-3; 9 bases are shared with TRBD1. The CDR3 totals 14 residues. CDR1 MDHEN and CDR2 SYDVKM come from the germline V gene. V was clipped by 5 bases and J by 7 bases; unmatched bases: 7. The CDR3 DNA reads as TGTGCCAGCAGTCAAGGGACAGGGATCAATACGCAGTATTTT. This codes for CASSQGTGINTQYF. The whole variable domain, remainder taken from reference TRBV28 and TRBJ2-3, is DVKVTQSSRYLVKRTGEKVFLECVQDMDHENMFWYRQDPGLGLRLIYFSYDVKMKEKGDIPEGYSVSREKKERFSLILESASTNQTSMYLCASSQGTGINTQYFGPGTRLTVL.

The chain carries TRBV6-4 and TRBJ1-4; D remains unclear. The CDR3 covers 13 residues. The germline V gene has CDR1 MRHNA and CDR2 SNTAGT. The ends were cut back, 3 bases at V and 7 bases at J, with 9 bases in the middle. CDR3 in amino acids: CASSEQEGEKLFF. DNA for the CDR3: TGTGCCAGCAGTGAGCAGGAAGGTGAAAAACTGTTTTTT.

Concerning this clone itself: Other DNA sequences within the sample encode an identical CDR3. The V call is TRBV12-3 or TRBV12-4, the J call TRBJ2-7; the D gene is possibly TRBD2 (6 bases). The CDR3 has 13 residues. Trimming took 3 bases from V and 2 from J, leaving 8 bases between them. CDR3 nucleotides: TGTGCCAGCAGTTTGCGGGGAGCCTACGAGCAGTACTTC. This codes for CASSLRGAYEQYF.

The chain carries TRBV2 and TRBJ1-5; TRBD1 aligns across 8 bases. Germline V CDR1 and CDR2: SNHLY, FYNNEI. After removal of 9 bases from V and 11 bases from J, the junction contained 18 bases not matched to a gene. The CDR3 covers 15 residues. Here the CDR3 reads CASRRDRKPTGAQHF. The CDR3 nucleotides are TGTGCCAGTCGACGGGACAGAAAGCCGACAGGGGCCCAGCATTTT.

The chain links TRBV6-1 to TRBJ1-2; 9 nucleotides line up with TRBD1. CDR1 is MNHNS and CDR2 is SASEGT in the germline V gene. J lost 2 bases, V lost 4 bases, and 8 bases had no gene match. The CDR3 runs to 16 residues. CDR3 region: CASSATSGTGNYGYTF. DNA for the CDR3: TGTGCCAGCAGTGCGACCTCCGGGACAGGGAACTATGGCTACACCTTC.

This chain uses TRBV6-5 with TRBJ1-6, with 10 bases identical to TRBD1. The CDR3 covers 16 residues. Germline CDR1 is MNHEY and CDR2 is SVGAGI. V trimming: 0 bases; J trimming: 10 bases; junction bases outside the gene matches: 6. The CDR3 coding sequence is TGTGCCAGCAGTTACTCCCCGGGACAGGGGAACTCACCCCTCCACTTT. Amino acids: CASSYSPGQGNSPLHF.

The table lists this clone with a count of one. This rearrangement joins TRBV6-5 to TRBJ1-1, with D maybe TRBD1 (6 bases). CDR3 length: 16 amino acids. Trimming shortened V by 0 bases and J by 2 bases, and 13 bases separated the two germline ends. CDR1 is MNHEY and CDR2 is SVGAGI in the germline V gene. CDR3 sequence: CASSYSGGRGNTEAFF. CDR3 DNA: TGTGCCAGCAGTTACTCAGGGGGGAGGGGTAACACTGAAGCTTTCTTT.

This clone was picked up one time. The V call is TRBV7-9, the J call TRBJ2-3, with D hard to call. The germline V gene encodes CDR1 SEHNR and CDR2 FQNEAQ (reference sequence). V was trimmed by 1 base and J by 2 bases, leaving 10 bases between them. CDR3 size: 15 residues. The CDR3 loop reads CASSLGSTPTDTQYF. The CDR3 bases are TGTGCCAGCAGCTTAGGTAGCACACCCACAGATACGCAGTATTTT.

The chain employs TRBV30 and TRBJ2-5; 7 nucleotides agree with TRBD1. This CDR3 is built from 13 residues. Germline assignment: CDR1 GTSNPN and CDR2 SVGIG (reference sequence). V gave up 3 bases and J gave up 3 bases; unmatched junction bases: 4. The CDR3 protein is CAWRAGGEETQYF. In nucleotides, the CDR3 is TGTGCCTGGAGGGCAGGGGGAGAAGAGACCCAGTACTTC.

This chain joins TRBV7-6 and TRBJ1-5; TRBD1 matches 9 bases. The CDR3 runs 18 residues. J lost 0 bases, V lost 1 base, and 7 bases had no gene match. Germline V gene data show CDR1 as SGHVS and CDR2 as FNYEAQ. CDR3 sequence reads: CASSLDLQGAYSNQPQHF. CDR3 DNA: TGTGCCAGCAGCTTAGACCTACAGGGGGCGTATAGCAATCAGCCCCAGCATTTT. The full variable domain, rest sourced from reference TRBV7-6 and TRBJ1-5, is GAGVSQSPRYKVTKRGQDVALRCDPISGHVSLYWYRQALGQGPEFLTYFNYEAQQDKSGLPNDRFSAERPEGSISTLTIQRTEQRDSAMYRCASSLDLQGAYSNQPQHFGDGTRLSIL.

This chain joins TRBV19 and TRBJ2-1; D perhaps matches TRBD1 (5 bases). The V and J ends lost 5 bases and 6 bases respectively, with 11 bases between them. The germline CDR1 and CDR2 sequences are LNHDA and SQIVND (reference sequence). The CDR3 loop spans 13 amino acids. CDR3 sequence: CASSSRQFNEQFF. CDR3 bases: TGTGCCAGTAGTTCCCGACAGTTCAATGAGCAGTTCTTC.

V gene TRBV6-5 combines with J gene TRBJ2-5; 7 bases agree with TRBD1. After removal of 7 bases from V and 0 bases from J, the junction contained 8 bases not matched to a gene. The length of the CDR3 is 15 residues. The germline gives CDR1 MNHEY, CDR2 SVGAGI. Here the CDR3 reads CASNGDRLNQETQYF. CDR3 DNA: TGTGCCAGCAACGGGGACAGACTTAACCAAGAGACCCAGTACTTC.

The J gene is TRBJ2-7, the V gene TRBV18; D is possibly TRBD1 or TRBD2 (6 bases each). V was pared by 4 bases and J by 2 bases, with 15 bases between. Germline V CDR1 and CDR2: KGHSH, LQKENI. The CDR3 runs 15 residues. The CDR3 nucleotides read TGTGCCAGCTCACAGACCGAGGGGGGAGCCTACGAGCAGTACTTC. Protein product: CASSQTEGGAYEQYF.

J is TRBJ2-1 and V is TRBV11-2; the D is unclear. The germline CDR1 and CDR2 sequences are SGHAT and FQNNGV. The ends were cut back, 2 bases at V and 9 bases at J, with 17 bases in the middle. CDR3 length: 15 residues. The CDR3 loop is CASSLRRRALLEQFF. The CDR3 nucleotides are TGTGCCAGCAGCTTACGGAGAAGGGCCTTGCTTGAGCAGTTCTTC.